A selection of T cell receptor beta chains follows, all from one sample in a study of blood T cell repertoires in COVID-19. The method was immunoSEQ multiplex PCR; TCRdb's version includes in-frame clones alone and lacks a portion of them. Seen here are roughly 30,000 clones, 75% to 90% observed once, and the top ten hold 15% to 20%. The sequenced sample was peripheral blood. These receptors originate from a man in his 70s with active COVID-19. CDR3s include the opening cysteine and the closing phenylalanine or tryptophan. A D gene is named only where the DNA matches it firmly. The size entry is marked missing in some rows and otherwise reads once, few, many or a size class.

d_gene | abundance | j_gene | v_gene | CDR3nt | CDR3aa
TRBD1 | once | TRBJ1-2 | TRBV9 | TGTGCCAGCAGCGTAGAAGGGACAGGGGGCCGCGGCTACACCTTC | CASSVEGTGGRGYTF
TRBD2 | - | TRBJ2-3 | TRBV6-2/TRBV6-3 | TGTGCCAGCAGTTACGAAAGCGGGGGTGGAAAAGATACGCAGTATTTT | CASSYESGGGKDTQYF
TRBD1 | - | TRBJ1-1 | TRBV4-1 | TGCGCCAGCAGCCAAGTGATCGGGGACAGGGGTACGGACACTGAAGCTTTCTTT | CASSQVIGDRGTDTEAFF
- | few | TRBJ1-6 | TRBV18 | TGTGCCAGCTCACCGCAATCTCAGGGGAGCTCCTATAATTCACCCCTCCACTTT | CASSPQSQGSSYNSPLHF
- | - | TRBJ2-1 | TRBV11-2 | TGTGCCAGCAGCTTAGATTCCGCCCAGGGTAATGAGCAGTTCTTC | CASSLDSAQGNEQFF
TRBD1 | - | TRBJ1-5 | TRBV11-3 | TGTGCCAGCAGCTTAGATGCGGGTCAGGGGGCGCCCCCCGGGCAGCCCCAGCATTTT | CASSLDAGQGAPPGQPQHF
- | - | TRBJ2-3 | TRBV28 | TGTGCCAGCAGTTTAACGCAGTTGTTTAAGGGGGATACGCAGTATTTT | CASSLTQLFKGDTQYF
TRBD1 | - | TRBJ1-5 | TRBV7-8 | TGTGCCAGCAGCTCACGATCGAGGACAGGGATGAGCAATCAGCCCCAGCATTTT | CASSSRSRTGMSNQPQHF
TRBD2 | - | TRBJ2-2 | TRBV2 | TGTGCCAGCAGACTAGCGGGGGGGCCGGGCACCGGGGAGCTGTTTTTT | CASRLAGGPGTGELFF
TRBD1 | - | TRBJ2-1 | TRBV10-3 | TGTGCCATCAGTGAGACAGGGGGCTATGGGAATGAGCAGTTCTTC | CAISETGGYGNEQFF
TRBD1 | once | TRBJ2-5 | TRBV6-5 | TGTGCCAGCAGGACAGGGGGCTGGGGGGAGACCCAGTACTTC | CASRTGGWGETQYF
- | - | TRBJ1-1 | TRBV6-5 | TGTGCTACCAGGTCCACATGGATGAACACTGAAGCTTTCTTT | CATRSTWMNTEAFF
- | few | TRBJ2-2 | TRBV7-9 | TGTGCCAGCAGGGACTCAACGACCACCGGGGAGCTGTTTTTT | CASRDSTTTGELFF
- | - | TRBJ1-5 | TRBV19 | TGTGCCAGTACAGGGGACAATCAGCCCCAGCATTTT | CASTGDNQPQHF
TRBD1 | - | TRBJ1-5 | TRBV7-8 | TGTGCCAGCAGCTCAAACAGGGGCGCAAATCAGCCCCAGCATTTT | CASSSNRGANQPQHF
- | - | TRBJ1-6 | TRBV21-1 | TGTGCCAGCAGCAAACGGAACAGGGGGGGCTCCTATAATTCACCCCTCCACTTT | CASSKRNRGGSYNSPLHF
TRBD1 | - | TRBJ1-1 | TRBV9 | TGTGCCAGCAGCCCTGGGACAGCAATCACTGAAGCTTTCTTT | CASSPGTAITEAFF
TRBD2 | once | TRBJ2-2 | TRBV5-1 | TGCGCCAGCAGCTTAAGCGGGGGGGACACCGGGGAGCTGTTTTTT | CASSLSGGDTGELFF
- | - | TRBJ2-1 | TRBV3-1/TRBV3-2 | TGTGCCAGCAGCCAGGGGGGGACAAACAATGAGCAGTTCTTC | CASSQGGTNNEQFF
TRBD1 | few | TRBJ1-1 | TRBV7-8 | TGTGCCAGCAGCTTAGCCGGGACAGGGAGTGCTGAAGCTTTCTTT | CASSLAGTGSAEAFF
- | - | TRBJ2-7 | TRBV30 | TGTGCCTGGACAGGGATTGACGAGCAGTACTTC | CAWTGIDEQYF
TRBD1 | - | TRBJ2-3 | TRBV2 | TGTGCCAGCAGTGGGGACAGCACGCATACGCAGTATTTT | CASSGDSTHTQYF
TRBD1 | - | TRBJ1-6 | TRBV25-1 | TGTGCCAGCAGTGGACCGCGGGACAGAGATAATTCACCCCTCCACTTT | CASSGPRDRDNSPLHF
TRBD2 | - | TRBJ2-1 | TRBV2 | TGTGCCAGCGGGGGGGGACTAGCGGGGAGCGAGCAGTTCTTC | CASGGGLAGSEQFF
- | - | TRBJ1-1 | TRBV7-9 | TGTGCCAGCAGCTTAGTCTTCGGGAACACTGAAGCTTTCTTT | CASSLVFGNTEAFF
TRBD2 | once | TRBJ2-1 | TRBV4-2 | TGTGCCAGCAGCCTTAACCCATCGACTAGCGGGGGGGCCAATGAGCAGTTCTTC | CASSLNPSTSGGANEQFF
- | - | TRBJ2-7 | TRBV7-9 | TGTGCCAGCAGCTTATCGGACAGCCACGAGCAGTACTTC | CASSLSDSHEQYF
- | once | TRBJ2-2 | TRBV7-3 | TGTGCCAGCAGCTTAATGGGGGCTGGGGAGCTGTTTTTT | CASSLMGAGELFF
- | - | TRBJ1-1 | TRBV5-6 | TGTGCCAGCAGCTTGGAACGGGGAAATTGGAACACTGAAGCTTTCTTT | CASSLERGNWNTEAFF
TRBD1 | - | TRBJ2-1 | TRBV2 | TGTGCCAGCAGTAACAGGGGAAAGAATGAGCAGTTCTTC | CASSNRGKNEQFF
TRBD1 | - | TRBJ1-5 | TRBV18 | TGTGCCAGCTCACCACCGGGGGGGACAGGGGTTCAGCCCCAGCATTTT | CASSPPGGTGVQPQHF
- | - | TRBJ2-1 | TRBV10-2 | TGCGCCAGCAGTGACAGCGGAGGGGTCAATGAGCAGTTCTTC | CASSDSGGVNEQFF
- | - | TRBJ1-1 | TRBV28 | TGTGCCAGCAGTTTATCGAGGGCAGGTCCCGTGAAAGCTTTCTTT | CASSLSRAGPVKAFF
- | - | TRBJ2-7 | TRBV11-3 | TGTGCCAGCAGCCCAAGCCCCTACGAGCAGTACTTC | CASSPSPYEQYF
TRBD1 | few | TRBJ1-2 | TRBV4-1 | TGCGCCAGTCAGGGGGGAGGCTATGGCTACACCTTC | CASQGGGYGYTF
TRBD1 | - | TRBJ2-1 | TRBV5-6 | TGTGCCAGCAGCTTACCGGGACAGGGGACCAATGAGCAGTTCTTC | CASSLPGQGTNEQFF
- | once | TRBJ1-1 | TRBV11-3 | TGTGCCAGCAGCCCCGCCGCTCGCGGTGGGGAAGCTTTCTTT | CASSPAARGGEAFF
- | - | TRBJ2-3 | TRBV9 | TGTGCCAGCAGCGGCGTTGCGAGGTCGGATACGCAGTATTTT | CASSGVARSDTQYF
TRBD1 | - | TRBJ1-1 | TRBV5-1 | TGCGCCAGCAGCTTGCCCGGGACAGGGAACACTGAAGCTTTCTTT | CASSLPGTGNTEAFF
- | - | TRBJ2-1 | TRBV6-2/TRBV6-3 | TGTGCCAGCAGTTACCCCACAGGGGGGGTCTACAATGAGCAGTTCTTC | CASSYPTGGVYNEQFF
TRBD1 | - | TRBJ1-5 | TRBV3-1/TRBV3-2 | TGTGCCAGCAGCGCCGGGACAGGGGACGTGGCCCAGCATTTT | CASSAGTGDVAQHF
- | - | TRBJ2-1 | TRBV2 | TGTGCCAGCAGTGAAGGGCATGGGGGGTCCTACAATGAGCAGTTCTTC | CASSEGHGGSYNEQFF
TRBD1 | once | TRBJ1-1 | TRBV30 | TGTGCCTTGATTAGGACAGGGGAAGCTTTCTTT | CALIRTGEAFF
TRBD1 | - | TRBJ1-6 | TRBV2 | TGTGCCAGCGGTGGACAGGGCGTCTATAATTCACCCCTCCACTTT | CASGGQGVYNSPLHF
- | - | TRBJ2-6 | TRBV20-1 | TGCAGTGCTAGTTCGCGACTCATCAGCGGATTGGGGGCCAACGTCCTGACTTTC | CSASSRLISGLGANVLTF
- | once | TRBJ2-3 | TRBV20-1 | TGCAGTGCTACCCACAGTGATACGCAGTATTTT | CSATHSDTQYF
- | - | TRBJ1-5 | TRBV6-1 | TGTGCCAGCAGTGAAGGACAGGTCAATCAGCCCCAGCATTTT | CASSEGQVNQPQHF
- | - | TRBJ2-6 | TRBV2 | TGTGCCAGCAGTGGCAGGGATGGGGCTGGGGCCAACGTCCTGACTTTC | CASSGRDGAGANVLTF
- | - | TRBJ1-4 | TRBV30 | TGTGCCTGGAGTGCCGCCAGGGTTCCAACTAATGAAAAACTGTTTTTT | CAWSAARVPTNEKLFF
- | - | TRBJ2-2 | TRBV11-3 | TGTGCCAGCGACCCTGGCGGGGCTCCCGGGGAGCTGTTTTTT | CASDPGGAPGELFF
TRBD2 | - | TRBJ2-3 | TRBV6-4 | TGTGCCAGCAGTGGCCTAGCGGGGTCCACAGATACGCAGTATTTT | CASSGLAGSTDTQYF
- | - | TRBJ1-1 | TRBV20-1 | TGCAGTGCTAGTCCCACAAGGGGGAGGAACACTGAAGCTTTCTTT | CSASPTRGRNTEAFF
TRBD1 | once | TRBJ2-4 | TRBV11-2 | TGTGCCAGCAGCTTAGCAGGGGGCGAGAACATTCAGTACTTC | CASSLAGGENIQYF
- | - | TRBJ2-1 | TRBV7-2 | TGTGCCAGCAGCTTAGCTGGAGGGCGGTCCTCCAGGGGGGACAATGAGCAGTTCTTC | CASSLAGGRSSRGDNEQFF